The following is a TCR beta chain sequence with its context. These data come from a study of blood T cell repertoires in COVID-19. Looking at the study overall: The United States, Italy and Spain provided the acute and convalescent COVID-19 samples.

The data were produced by immunoSEQ multiplex PCR, yet TCRdb's version contains in-frame clones alone and is incomplete. The sample contains 70,000 to 90,000 clones, around four fifths of which appear only once. In germline, CDR1 is LNHDA, CDR2 SQIVND (reference sequence). J was trimmed by 3 bases and V by 4 bases; bases with no gene match: 4. The CDR3 runs to 14 residues. The sequence was collected from a human donor in a cohort sampled during active COVID-19. Sample: peripheral blood. This chain connects TRBV19 to TRBJ1-2; 8 positions agree with TRBD1. The CDR3 nucleotides read TGTGCCAGTAGTACCGGACAGGGAGACTATGGCTACACCTTC. This gives the protein CASSTGQGDYGYTF.